This TCR beta chain was profiled in a study of cytomegalovirus exposure and HLA in healthy donors. Study overall: From HLA-typed donors, an early data release held about 85 million unique TCRs.

Use of 60 Vbeta and 13 Jbeta primers characterized the PCR. TCRdb's copy holds only in-frame clones and misses some; the assay was immunoSEQ multiplex PCR. Among about 150,000 clones, approximately 78% were seen once, and the ten largest hold 2.4%. The study's findings and limits: Previous analysis showed most TCR beta V segments were productive about 87% or about 30% of the time. With later analysis, a missense DCLRE1C variant became linked to TCR beta V- and J-gene trimming.

A word on this clone: Antigen: not known.

The germline CDR1 and CDR2 sequences are LGHNA and YSLEER. The CDR3 contains 17 residues. Trimming removed 1 base from V and 5 bases from J; junction bases left unmatched: 8. The chain couples TRBV4-3 to TRBJ2-1, with TRBD2 matching 10 bases. Sequenced sample: PBMCs. The TCR originated in a male donor in good health and CMV-seronegative. The CDR3 here is CASSQVASGGTNNEQFF. The CDR3 DNA follows: TGCGCCAGCAGCCAAGTGGCTAGCGGGGGAACTAACAATGAGCAGTTCTTC.